The 26 T cell receptor beta chains below were found in one sample sequenced in a study of cytomegalovirus exposure and HLA in healthy donors. The PCR had 60 Vbeta and 13 Jbeta primers. Method: immunoSEQ multiplex PCR; TCRdb's copy keeps in-frame clones and lacks some. Here the sample spans around 200,000 clones, 79% being singletons. The sample consisted of PBMCs. The source of these receptors is a woman between 45 and 60 years old in good health and CMV-seronegative.

The V and J genes are TRBV16 and TRBJ2-2; 8 bases align to TRBD1. V was clipped by 4 bases and J by 0 bases; unmatched bases: 4. Germline loops: CDR1 KGHSY, CDR2 FQNENV. CDR3 size: 16 residues. In nucleotides, the CDR3 is TGTGCCAGCAGCCCCCGGGGACAGGCGAACACCGGGGAGCTGTTTTTT. Encoded protein: CASSPRGQANTGELFF.

V usage is TRBV10-2 and J usage is TRBJ1-2, with D unresolved. The germline V gene encodes CDR1 WSHSY and CDR2 SAAADI. V lost 2 bases, J lost 4 bases, and 5 bases lay in between. The CDR3 is 12 amino acids. CDR3 nucleotide sequence: TGCGCCAGCAGTGAGACTAGCTATGGCTACACCTTC. It translates to CASSETSYGYTF.

This clone appeared once. This sequence joins TRBV5-6 and TRBJ2-1; D is uncertain. The CDR3 runs 17 residues. The germline V and J ends were trimmed by 0 bases and 0 bases, with 13 bases remaining between them. The germline CDR1 and CDR2 sequences are SGHDT and YYEEEE. The CDR3 reads CASSLARYTGSYNEQFF. CDR3 bases: TGTGCCAGCAGCTTGGCAAGGTATACGGGCTCCTACAATGAGCAGTTCTTC. The whole variable domain, remainder taken from reference TRBV5-6 and TRBJ2-1, is DAGVTQSPTHLIKTRGQQVTLRCSPKSGHDTVSWYQQALGQGPQFIFQYYEEEERQRGNFPDRFSGHQFPNYSSELNVNALLLGDSALYLCASSLARYTGSYNEQFFGPGTRLTVL.

The chain joins TRBV28 to TRBJ1-1, with 8 positions matching TRBD1. This CDR3 is built from 15 residues. With 7 bases clipped from V and 3 bases from J, the junction kept 10 bases outside the gene matches. Germline-derived CDR1 and CDR2 are MDHEN and SYDVKM. This CDR3 is CASNFRTGRDTEAFF. CDR3 nucleotide sequence: TGTGCCAGCAACTTCCGGACAGGGAGAGACACTGAAGCTTTCTTT. Together with reference TRBV28 and TRBJ1-1, the CDR3 gives the full variable domain: DVKVTQSSRYLVKRTGEKVFLECVQDMDHENMFWYRQDPGLGLRLIYFSYDVKMKEKGDIPEGYSVSREKKERFSLILESASTNQTSMYLCASNFRTGRDTEAFFGQGTRLTVV.

The chain links TRBV21-1 to TRBJ2-7; the table's D gene call, TRBD1, was not cross checked with the DNA. TRBV21-1 is a pseudogene segment. This CDR3 has 14 amino acids. CDR3 sequence: CASSKAQGQPEQYF. In nucleotides, the CDR3 is TGTGCCAGCAGCAAAGCACAAGGACAACCCGAGCAGTACTTC.

The V gene is TRBV5-1, the J gene TRBJ2-2; D is perhaps TRBD1 (5 bases). Per germline, CDR1 SGHRS and CDR2 YFSETQ. V shed 2 bases and J shed 1 base, with 15 bases lying between them. The CDR3 length is 17 residues. The CDR3, as DNA: TGCGCCAGCAGCTTTGGAGATCGACAGTTGAACACCGGGGAGCTGTTTTTT. As protein: CASSFGDRQLNTGELFF.

This clone was seen once. The DNA for the CDR3 is TGTGCCAGCAGCGTAGAGGGAGGGGCCCCCTACGAGCAGTACTTC. Translated, it gives CASSVEGGAPYEQYF. This sequence joins TRBV9 and TRBJ2-7; TRBD2 agrees at 7 bases. Germline-derived CDR1 and CDR2 are SGDLS and YYNGEE. The CDR3 extends over 15 amino acids. The V and J ends lost 0 bases and 2 bases, in that order; junction bases with no gene match: 5.

The chain has TRBV5-4 and TRBJ2-1; a weak D match, TRBD1 (5 bases). CDR1 and CDR2 (germline): SGHNT, YYREEE (reference sequence). There are 15 residues in the CDR3. Trimming pared 4 bases from V and 1 base from J, leaving 12 bases between. CDR3 residues: CASSGRQWSYNEQFF. CDR3 sequence (DNA): TGTGCCAGCAGCGGAAGACAGTGGTCCTACAATGAGCAGTTCTTC.

This sequence joins TRBV29-1 and TRBJ1-1; D is unclear. This CDR3 contains 11 residues. Germline assignment: CDR1 SQVTM and CDR2 ANQGSEA. V shed 4 bases and J shed 0 bases, with 3 bases lying between them. In DNA, the CDR3 is TGCAGCGTTGGAGTGAACACTGAAGCTTTCTTT. It is translated as CSVGVNTEAFF.

This clone came up once. This chain links TRBV28 with TRBJ2-7; TRBD2 might be the D (6 bases). Trimming removed 7 bases from V and 2 bases from J, with 15 bases in between. The germline gives CDR1 MDHEN, CDR2 SYDVKM. This CDR3 contains 14 residues. CDR3 DNA sequence: TGTGCCAGCATGATTGCGGGACGAACCTACGAGCAGTACTTC. Translated: CASMIAGRTYEQYF.

The V call is TRBV28, the J call TRBJ2-2; 13 bases match TRBD2. J was trimmed by 4 bases and V by 7 bases; bases with no gene match: 9. This CDR3 region has 17 residues. CDR1 is MDHEN, CDR2 SYDVKM, per germline. The CDR3, as DNA: TGTGCCAGCACCCTCACTAGCGGGAGGGTGGGCACCGGGGAGCTGTTTTTT. As protein: CASTLTSGRVGTGELFF.

This rearrangement joins TRBV18 to TRBJ2-1, with D perhaps TRBD1 (6 bases). Trimming removed 1 base at V and 2 bases at J, with 12 bases between. The CDR3 extends over 16 amino acids. CDR1 KGHSH and CDR2 LQKENI come from the germline V gene. CDR3 in DNA: TGTGCCAGCTCACCACTACAGGGACATCCCTACAATGAGCAGTTCTTC. Translated, it gives CASSPLQGHPYNEQFF.

This sequence joins TRBV7-2 and TRBJ1-1; no definite D call. V was pared by 1 base and J by 1 base, with 16 bases between. Germline CDR1 reads SGHTA; CDR2 reads FQGNSA. The CDR3 sequence is 17 residues long. The CDR3 nucleotides are TGTGCCAGCAGCTTAGGATTCCGGGGATTTAGGAACACTGAAGCTTTCTTT. Translating it yields CASSLGFRGFRNTEAFF.

The chain uses TRBV7-9 and TRBJ1-1; tentative D call: TRBD1 (5 bases). The germline CDR1 and CDR2 sequences are SEHNR and FQNEAQ (reference sequence). The length of the CDR3 is 13 residues. V lost 5 bases and J 4 bases, leaving 11 bases between the germline ends. The CDR3 bases are TGTGCCAGCAGCAACCCAGGGATCACTGAAGCTTTCTTT. Encoded protein: CASSNPGITEAFF.

The rearrangement uses TRBV7-2 and TRBJ2-7, with D perhaps matching TRBD1 (6 bases). In germline, CDR1 is SGHTA, CDR2 FQGNSA. The V end was cut by 3 bases, the J end by 2 bases, with 20 bases between. There are 17 residues in the CDR3. CDR3 nucleotides: TGTGCCAGCAGCTTTTCGACCGGGACACCGTCGACCTACGAGCAGTACTTC. Protein sequence: CASSFSTGTPSTYEQYF.

The CDR3 coding sequence is TGTGCCAGCAGCTCCCCGAGGACGGGATACTCCTACGAGCAGTACTTC. Translation gives CASSSPRTGYSYEQYF. The V gene is TRBV11-2, the J gene TRBJ2-7, with D possibly matching TRBD2 (5 bases). V was trimmed by 4 bases and J by 0 bases, leaving 16 bases between them. The CDR3 has 16 amino acids. The germline CDR1 and CDR2 sequences are SGHAT and FQNNGV.

The chain links TRBV6-4 to TRBJ2-2, with 9 bases fitting TRBD1. Trimming removed 5 bases from V and 5 bases from J; junction bases left unmatched: 6. The CDR3 runs to 15 residues. Germline V gene sequence: CDR1 MRHNA, CDR2 SNTAGT. The chain's CDR3 is CASSSGQGGTGELFF. CDR3 coding DNA: TGTGCCAGCAGTTCGGGACAGGGAGGAACCGGGGAGCTGTTTTTT.

A word on this clone: At one boundary the junction diverges from the germline segment, which might be a read error. The identical CDR3 is also encoded by other nucleotide sequences in the sample. This rearrangement joins TRBV9 to TRBJ1-6; D unclear. Germline CDR1 is SGDLS and CDR2 is YYNGEE. This CDR3 contains 12 residues. This CDR3 is CASSVGIPPLHF. DNA of the CDR3: TGTGCCAGCAGCGTCGGGATCCCACCTCTCCACTTT.

This sequence joins TRBV19 and TRBJ1-2; D unresolved. Germline values: CDR1 LNHDA, CDR2 SQIVND (reference sequence). V lost 4 bases to trimming and J lost 7 bases, with 10 bases between them. CDR3 length: 12 residues. CDR3 sequence: CASSRVWSGYTF. Written as DNA, the CDR3 is TGTGCCAGTAGTAGAGTGTGGAGTGGCTACACCTTC.

V gene TRBV25-1 combines with J gene TRBJ2-1; D is possibly TRBD2 (6 bases). V lost 9 bases to trimming and J lost 9 bases, with 12 bases between them. There are 11 residues in the CDR3. Looked up from germline, CDR1 is MGHDK and CDR2 is SYGVNS. The CDR3 DNA is TGTGCCAGTTGGGCGGGGCGTGAGCAGTTCTTC. It yields the protein CASWAGREQFF. Together with reference TRBV25-1 and TRBJ2-1, the CDR3 gives the full variable domain: EADIYQTPRYLVIGTGKKITLECSQTMGHDKMYWYQQDPGMELHLIHYSYGVNSTEKGDLSSESTVSRIRTEHFPLTLESARPSHTSQYLCASWAGREQFFGPGTRLTVL.

A note on this clone: At one of its ends the junction is not consistent with the germline gene, which may arise from a read error. This chain joins TRBV7-9 and TRBJ2-2; 9 positions match TRBD2. Germline CDR1 reads SEHNR; CDR2 reads FQNEAQ (reference sequence). The CDR3 length is 14 residues. The CDR3 reads CSSSPSGRSGELFF. CDR3 nucleotides: TGTTCCAGCAGCCCCAGCGGGAGGTCCGGGGAGCTGTTTTTT.

About this clone: The same CDR3 arises from other DNA sequences in this sample as well. The genes are TRBV2 and TRBJ1-4; 9 bases agree with TRBD1. The CDR3 sequence is 12 residues long. V trimming: 8 bases; J trimming: 11 bases; junction bases outside the gene matches: 6. CDR1 and CDR2 from the germline V gene are SNHLY and FYNNEI. CDR3 in amino acids: CASLTGGGKLFF. CDR3 nucleotides: TGTGCCAGCCTGACAGGGGGGGGGAAACTGTTTTTT.

The chain employs TRBV4-3 and TRBJ1-2; D possibly corresponds to TRBD1 (6 bases). There are 16 residues in the CDR3. Looked up from germline, CDR1 is LGHNA and CDR2 is YSLEER. With 0 bases removed from V and 7 bases from J, the gap between germline ends came to 18 bases. The CDR3 spells CASSQEGSGDARGYTF. CDR3 DNA sequence: TGCGCCAGCAGCCAAGAGGGGTCAGGGGATGCTCGTGGCTACACCTTC.

This chain uses TRBV5-6 with TRBJ2-7; possible D gene TRBD2, 6 bases. Trimming took 0 bases from V and 2 from J, leaving 12 bases between them. The germline V gene encodes CDR1 SGHDT and CDR2 YYEEEE. This CDR3 comprises 15 residues. The CDR3 sequence: CASSLGLAPTYEQYF. The CDR3 nucleotides are TGTGCCAGCAGCTTGGGGCTAGCGCCGACCTACGAGCAGTACTTC.

This chain joins TRBV6-5 and TRBJ1-1, with TRBD1 identical over 7 bases. Germline CDR1 reads MNHEY; CDR2 reads SVGAGI. V was clipped by 0 bases and J by 1 base; unmatched bases: 5. The CDR3 length is 16 residues. CDR3 in DNA: TGTGCCAGCAGTTACTCGACCGGGACAGCGAACACTGAAGCTTTCTTT. It codes for CASSYSTGTANTEAFF.

With respect to this clone: The junction departs from the called germline gene at one end, perhaps through a read error. The chain has TRBV28 and TRBJ2-5, with D possibly matching TRBD2 (5 bases). The CDR3 runs 17 residues. Germline V CDR1 and CDR2: MDHEN, SYDVKM. In DNA, the CDR3 is TGTGCCAGCAGTTTACATAGACTACAACAGTACCAAGAGGCCCAGTACTTC. It codes for CASSLHRLQQYQEAQYF.